This TCR beta chain originates from a study of T cells in Graves' hyperthyroidism and ophthalmopathy (dated by TCRdb to the late 2010s). For the study in its entirety: Peripheral blood was sampled at the time of initial diagnosis, prior to any treatment. In over five Graves' hyperthyroidism patients, the study also compared T-cell repertoires from thyroid tissue with T-cell repertoires from blood. Whether ophthalmopathy could be predicted prospectively was tested in an independent validation cohort made up of roughly 20 hyperthyroidism patients plus 17 patients who later progressed to ophthalmopathy. Following sampling, methimazole starting at 30 mg daily was given to hyperthyroidism patients, and high-dose intravenous methylprednisolone was given to ophthalmopathy patients. To identify distinguishing TCR V-J signatures, a discovery cohort of 90 to 100 patients was used, comprising some 43 with Graves' ophthalmopathy and roughly 60 with stable Graves' hyperthyroidism. For training and testing, the 100 or so patients in the discovery cohort were randomly divided in a 7:3 ratio. The paper reports TCR Vbeta CDR3 sequencing of about 140 peripheral blood samples: under 45 ophthalmopathy, fewer than 80 hyperthyroidism and around 17 progressor patients.

In the ophthalmopathy patients, disease was moderately to severely active, with a Clinical Activity Score of 3 or more, a NOSPECS grade of 4 or more, and a duration of less than 3 months. Any patient with an uncontrolled infection, another autoimmune disease, pregnancy or lactation was excluded. Diagnoses were established on the basis of clinical symptoms, serum thyroxine and TRAb, thyroid ultrasound, and orbital computed tomography. Ficoll-Paque density gradient centrifugation was used to isolate PBMCs from approximately 10 ml of fresh peripheral blood. Trizol reagent was used to extract total RNA, and RNA quality was then checked on an Agilent 2100 Bioanalyzer. In the case of this clonotype: Its antigen has not been determined. No base quality information exists; no much larger clone differs at one position.

The TCR beta CDR3 regions were amplified from RNA transcripts. For the first round of RT-PCR on the TCR CDR3, the HTBI primer set was used together with the Qiagen OneStep RT-PCR kit. Libraries were constructed in a second round of multiplex PCR, after which size selection and purification were carried out. Sequencing of the libraries was done on an Illumina HiSeq2000 using paired-end 100 bp reads. Per the original workflow: SOAPnuke was used to process the raw data, removing reads that contained adapters or uncalled bases, had a mean Phred below 15, or lacked an exact match to the constant primer or identifier. High-quality paired reads were merged using COPE v1.2.5, and each unique nucleotide sequence was defined as a clonotype. MiTCR v1.1 was used to align clonotypes to the IMGT TRBV, TRBD and TRBJ reference segments. The analysis included only V-J combinations with a frequency above 0.0001, which together covered around 99% of the repertoires. The TCS score was defined as F50 (clonal expansion) divided by E x V (chaos), with BLOSUM62-based TCRdist calculated between CDR3 peptides within each V-J. Welch's t-statistics and random forest reduced fewer than 600 V-J features to around 14, which were used in a naive Bayes classifier (R e1071). TCRdb cleaned the public reads at Q25 with fastp, built clones with MiXCR and kept in-frame beta chains. Rows with a matching CDR3 protein are joined into one entry that keeps the most common DNA and genes. TCRdb's processing, not the authors' own work, is the source of the V and J calls. For this sample the table gives 660,000 or so distinct CDR3 sequences, of which under 25% were detected only once. Of the sample, under 35% is held by the ten largest clones.

Summary of the overall study and its limitations: In cross-validation, a model built on a 13 V-J signature told ophthalmopathy apart from stable hyperthyroidism with 87.88% sensitivity and roughly 81% specificity, and in testing the same model reached 80%/75%. Most expanded thyroid clonotypes (frequency above 0.001) were also detected in blood, a finding suggesting that blood repertoires may reflect thyroid immune responses. No statistical method was used to set the sample size in advance, and investigators knew the group allocation. In validation, progression to ophthalmopathy was predicted by the model with around 71% sensitivity and around 75% specificity, a median of roughly six months before onset.

Sequencing was performed on blood. The receptor comes from a man in his thirties or forties with Graves' ophthalmopathy.

At the DNA level, the sequence is TGTGCCAGCAGCTTAGTCAGGGGGCTAGGAGGAGAGACCCAGTACTTC. This sequence encodes CASSLVRGLGGETQYF. The rearrangement combines TRBV11-2 with TRBJ2-5, with 8 middle bases fitting TRBD1. Sequences SGHAT (CDR1) and FQNNGV (CDR2) are obtained from the germline V gene. Reading from cysteine to phenylalanine, the CDR3 counts 16 amino acids. The entry retains the CDR3 DNA only, 48 bases that are in frame from base 1. Ends trimmed: V by 1 base, J by 4 bases; bases unmatched to a gene: 8.